The clone carrying this TCR beta chain was seen a single time. What it binds is not known. The entry originates in a study of T cell responses to AZD1222 COVID-19 vaccine. Study findings and constraints: Donors, mostly white British, included more females; clonal diversity was possibly underestimated. Just a handful of AZD1222 recipients were seropositive at baseline. Across spike, vaccine-associated CD4 TCRs were found, dominant at 160-218 and 743-854.

V lost 2 bases and J lost 0, with 5 bases in between. Germline-derived CDR1 and CDR2 are ENHRY and SYGVKD. This CDR3 contains 13 residues. Using immunoSEQ multiplex PCR, the repertoire was profiled, and TCRdb retains in-frame clones only, with some absent. Among tens of thousands of clones listed, about 91% were seen once. The material sequenced was peripheral blood, taken on day 0 of AZD1222 vaccination. The chain uses TRBV10-3 and TRBJ2-7; D is undetermined. This clonotype originated in an adult in good health. CDR3 sequence: CAISEGGSYEQYF. The CDR3 coding sequence is TGTGCCATCAGTGAGGGCGGCTCCTACGAGCAGTACTTC.